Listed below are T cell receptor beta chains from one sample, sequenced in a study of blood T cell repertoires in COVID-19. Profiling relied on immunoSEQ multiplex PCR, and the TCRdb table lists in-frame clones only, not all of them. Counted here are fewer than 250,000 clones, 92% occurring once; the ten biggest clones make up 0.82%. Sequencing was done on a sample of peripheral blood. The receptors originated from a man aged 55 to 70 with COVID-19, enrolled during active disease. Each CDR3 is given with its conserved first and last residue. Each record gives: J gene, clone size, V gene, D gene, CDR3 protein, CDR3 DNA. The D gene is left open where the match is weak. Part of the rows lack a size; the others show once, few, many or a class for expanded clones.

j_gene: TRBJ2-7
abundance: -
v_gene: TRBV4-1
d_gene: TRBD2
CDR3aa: CASSQARTSGGLYEQYF
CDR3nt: TGCGCCAGCAGCCAAGCCAGGACTAGCGGGGGCCTATACGAGCAGTACTTC

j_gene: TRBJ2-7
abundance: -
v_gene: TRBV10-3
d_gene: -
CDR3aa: CAISESNWSGYEQYF
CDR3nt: TGTGCCATCAGTGAGTCGAATTGGTCAGGCTACGAGCAGTACTTC

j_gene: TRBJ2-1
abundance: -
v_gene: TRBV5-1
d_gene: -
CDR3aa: CASSLVRGDNEQFF
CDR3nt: TGCGCCAGCAGCTTGGTCAGGGGTGACAATGAGCAGTTCTTC

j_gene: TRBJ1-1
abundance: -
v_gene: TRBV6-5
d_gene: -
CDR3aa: CASSYSAGPEAFF
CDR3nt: TGTGCCAGCAGTTACTCAGCGGGGCCTGAAGCTTTCTTT

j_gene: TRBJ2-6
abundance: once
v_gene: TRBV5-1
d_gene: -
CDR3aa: CASSLQRSGANVLTF
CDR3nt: TGCGCCAGCAGCCTCCAGCGCTCTGGGGCCAACGTCCTGACTTTC

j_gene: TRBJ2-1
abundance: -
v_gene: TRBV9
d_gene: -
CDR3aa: CASSVAPIVAPTYNEQFF
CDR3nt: TGTGCCAGCAGCGTAGCCCCGATTGTTGCCCCTACCTACAATGAGCAGTTCTTC

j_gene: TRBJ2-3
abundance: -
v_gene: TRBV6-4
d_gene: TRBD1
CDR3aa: CASSPGTGEQYF
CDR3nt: TGTGCCAGCAGTCCCGGGACAGGAGAGCAGTATTTT

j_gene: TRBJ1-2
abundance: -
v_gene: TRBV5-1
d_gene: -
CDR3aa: CASSYGPPGDYGYTF
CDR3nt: TGCGCCAGCAGCTACGGACCCCCAGGGGACTATGGCTACACCTTC

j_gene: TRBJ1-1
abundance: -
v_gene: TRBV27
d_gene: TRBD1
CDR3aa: CASSLYRGETEAFF
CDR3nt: TGTGCCAGCAGTTTATACAGGGGTGAAACTGAAGCTTTCTTT

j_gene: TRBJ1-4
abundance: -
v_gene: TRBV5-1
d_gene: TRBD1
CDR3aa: CASSDGTGVEKLFF
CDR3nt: TGCGCCAGCAGCGACGGGACAGGGGTGGAAAAACTGTTTTTT

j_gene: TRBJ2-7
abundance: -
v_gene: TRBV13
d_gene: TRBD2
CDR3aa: CASSSSPLAGGTHEQYF
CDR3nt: TGTGCCAGCAGCTCCTCTCCCCTAGCGGGAGGAACCCACGAGCAGTACTTC

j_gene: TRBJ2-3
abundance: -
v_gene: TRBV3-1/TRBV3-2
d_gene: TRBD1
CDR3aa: CASSPGLGQGRDTQYF
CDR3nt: TGTGCCAGCAGCCCCGGCCTGGGACAGGGAAGAGATACGCAGTATTTT

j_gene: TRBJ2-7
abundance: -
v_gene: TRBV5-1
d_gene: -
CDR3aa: CASSYQGGSYEQYF
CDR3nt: TGCGCCAGCAGCTATCAGGGGGGTTCCTACGAGCAGTACTTC

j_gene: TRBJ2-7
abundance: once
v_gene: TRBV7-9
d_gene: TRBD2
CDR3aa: CASSLVSLARSEQYF
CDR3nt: TGTGCCAGCAGCTTAGTTTCACTAGCGAGGTCCGAGCAGTACTTC

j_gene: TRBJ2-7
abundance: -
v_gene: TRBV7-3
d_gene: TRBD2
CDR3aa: CASSIKWTSGRIYEQYF
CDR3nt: TGTGCCAGCAGCATAAAATGGACTAGCGGTCGGATATACGAGCAGTACTTC

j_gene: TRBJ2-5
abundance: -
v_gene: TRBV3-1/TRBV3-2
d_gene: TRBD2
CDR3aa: CASSQGHLAGGPGETQYF
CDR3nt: TGTGCCAGCAGCCAAGGGCATCTAGCGGGGGGCCCGGGGGAGACCCAGTACTTC

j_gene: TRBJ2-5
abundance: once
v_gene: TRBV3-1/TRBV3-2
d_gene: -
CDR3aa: CASSQDLEETQYF
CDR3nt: TGTGCCAGCAGCCAAGACCTAGAGGAGACCCAGTACTTC

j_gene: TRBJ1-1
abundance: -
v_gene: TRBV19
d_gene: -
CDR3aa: CASSYQGMNTEAFF
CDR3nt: TGTGCCAGTAGTTACCAGGGTATGAACACTGAAGCTTTCTTT

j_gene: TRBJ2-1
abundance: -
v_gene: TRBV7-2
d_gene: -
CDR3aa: CASRERELRYNEQFF
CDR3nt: TGTGCCAGCAGGGAACGGGAGCTCAGGTACAATGAGCAGTTCTTC

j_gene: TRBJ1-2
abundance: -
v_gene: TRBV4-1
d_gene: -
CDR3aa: CASSQTIPGRTALYGYTF
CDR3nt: TGCGCCAGCAGCCAAACCATTCCCGGCCGGACAGCACTGTATGGCTACACCTTC

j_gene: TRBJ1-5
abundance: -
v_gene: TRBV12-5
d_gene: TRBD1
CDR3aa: CASGLVLSGGQGRYNQPQHF
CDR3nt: TGTGCTAGTGGTTTGGTACTGTCAGGAGGACAGGGAAGGTACAATCAGCCCCAGCATTTT

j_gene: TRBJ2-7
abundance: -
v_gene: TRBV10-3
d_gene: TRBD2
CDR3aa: CAISGGGRQRGEQYF
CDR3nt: TGTGCCATCTCCGGTGGGGGGAGACAGCGGGGCGAGCAGTACTTC

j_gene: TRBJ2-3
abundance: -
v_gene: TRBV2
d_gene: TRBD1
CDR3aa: CARDRGRDTQYF
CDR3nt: TGTGCCAGAGACAGGGGGAGGGATACGCAGTATTTT

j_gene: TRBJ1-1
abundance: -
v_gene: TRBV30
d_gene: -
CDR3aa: CAWNLQGFTEAFF
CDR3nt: TGTGCCTGGAACCTGCAGGGGTTCACTGAAGCTTTCTTT

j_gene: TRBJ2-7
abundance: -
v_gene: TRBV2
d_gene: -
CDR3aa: CASSDSGSSSYEQYF
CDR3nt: TGTGCCAGCAGTGACTCAGGGTCGAGCTCCTACGAGCAGTACTTC

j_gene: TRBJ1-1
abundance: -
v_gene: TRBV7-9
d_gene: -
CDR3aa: CASSPPRGGNTEAFF
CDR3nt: TGTGCCAGCAGCCCCCCAAGAGGAGGGAACACTGAAGCTTTCTTT

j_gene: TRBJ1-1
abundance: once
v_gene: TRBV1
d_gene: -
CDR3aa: CTSSHSAGGGQRLEAFF
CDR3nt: TGCACCAGCAGCCATTCGGCGGGGGGGGGACAGCGGCTCGAAGCTTTCTTT

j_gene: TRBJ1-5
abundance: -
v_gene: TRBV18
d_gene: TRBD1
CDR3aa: CASSPPGQGSNQPQHF
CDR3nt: TGTGCCAGCTCACCACCGGGACAGGGAAGCAATCAGCCCCAGCATTTT

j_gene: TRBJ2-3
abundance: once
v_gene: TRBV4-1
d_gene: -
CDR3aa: CASSQDLTVVDTQYF
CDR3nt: TGCGCCAGCAGCCAAGATCTTACAGTAGTAGATACGCAGTATTTT

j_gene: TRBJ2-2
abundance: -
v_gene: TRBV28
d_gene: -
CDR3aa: CASRPLRLNTGELFF
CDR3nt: TGTGCCAGCAGACCCTTGCGGCTTAACACCGGGGAGCTGTTTTTT

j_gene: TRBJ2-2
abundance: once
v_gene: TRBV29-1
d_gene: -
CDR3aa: CSFLGQSGSSTGELFF
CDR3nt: TGCAGCTTCCTAGGACAATCGGGTTCGTCCACCGGGGAGCTGTTTTTT

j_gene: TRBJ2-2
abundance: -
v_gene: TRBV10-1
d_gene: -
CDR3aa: CASRGRDSNTGELFF
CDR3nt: TGCGCCAGCAGAGGACGGGACTCGAACACCGGGGAGCTGTTTTTT

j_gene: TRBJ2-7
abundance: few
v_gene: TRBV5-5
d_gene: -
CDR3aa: CASSHAARSYGHEQYF
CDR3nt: TGTGCCAGCAGCCACGCTGCCAGATCTTATGGTCACGAGCAGTACTTC

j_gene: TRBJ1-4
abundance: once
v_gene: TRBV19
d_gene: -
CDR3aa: CASGPEGVGRNEKLFF
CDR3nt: TGTGCCAGTGGTCCGGAGGGAGTGGGGCGTAATGAAAAACTGTTTTTT

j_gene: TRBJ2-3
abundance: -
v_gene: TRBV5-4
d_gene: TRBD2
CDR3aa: CASSLRLAGGTDTQYF
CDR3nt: TGTGCCAGCAGCTTGCGTCTAGCGGGAGGGACAGATACGCAGTATTTT

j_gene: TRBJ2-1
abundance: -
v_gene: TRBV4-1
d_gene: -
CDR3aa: CASSQDPGIYYNEQFF
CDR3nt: TGCGCCAGCAGCCAAGATCCGGGGATCTACTACAATGAGCAGTTCTTC

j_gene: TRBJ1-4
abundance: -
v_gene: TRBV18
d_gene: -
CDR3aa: CASSPLGTNEKLFF
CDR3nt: TGTGCCAGCTCACCCCTGGGCACTAATGAAAAACTGTTTTTT

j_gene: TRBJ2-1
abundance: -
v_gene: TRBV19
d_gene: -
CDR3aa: CASSLSDGEWSEQFF
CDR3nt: TGTGCCAGTAGTTTGAGCGATGGGGAGTGGTCAGAGCAGTTCTTC

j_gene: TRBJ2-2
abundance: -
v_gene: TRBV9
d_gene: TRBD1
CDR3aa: CASSPQGDSKAGELFF
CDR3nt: TGTGCCAGCAGCCCTCAAGGGGACAGTAAGGCCGGGGAGCTGTTTTTT

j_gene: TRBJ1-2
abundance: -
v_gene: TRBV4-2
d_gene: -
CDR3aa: CASSQVTGGIYGYTF
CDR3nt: TGTGCCAGCAGCCAAGTAACGGGGGGGATTTATGGCTACACCTTC

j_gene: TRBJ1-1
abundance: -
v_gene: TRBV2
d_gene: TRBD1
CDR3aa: CASSDRGLATEAFF
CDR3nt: TGTGCCAGCAGTGACAGGGGGCTCGCCACTGAAGCTTTCTTT

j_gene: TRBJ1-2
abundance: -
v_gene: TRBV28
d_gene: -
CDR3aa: CASRVGGSNYGYTF
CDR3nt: TGTGCCAGCAGGGTCGGGGGTTCGAACTATGGCTACACCTTC

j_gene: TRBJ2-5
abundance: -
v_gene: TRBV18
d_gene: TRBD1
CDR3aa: CASSPRDRGETQYF
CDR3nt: TGTGCCAGCTCACCCCGGGACAGGGGAGAGACCCAGTACTTC

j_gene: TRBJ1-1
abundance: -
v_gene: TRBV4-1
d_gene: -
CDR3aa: CASSQGPSRGDTEAFF
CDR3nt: TGCGCCAGCAGCCAAGGCCCCTCCCGAGGTGACACTGAAGCTTTCTTT

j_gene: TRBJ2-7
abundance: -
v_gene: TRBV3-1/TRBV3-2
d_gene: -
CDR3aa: CASSQRTAYEQYF
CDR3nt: TGTGCCAGCAGCCAAAGGACAGCCTACGAGCAGTACTTC

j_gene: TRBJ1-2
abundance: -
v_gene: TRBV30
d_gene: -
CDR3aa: CAWSEAANYGYTF
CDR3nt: TGTGCCTGGAGTGAGGCGGCGAACTATGGCTACACCTTC

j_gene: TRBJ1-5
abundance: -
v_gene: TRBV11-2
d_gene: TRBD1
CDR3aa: CASSLLRDRGCNQPQHF
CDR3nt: TGTGCCAGCAGCTTACTTCGGGACAGGGGATGCAATCAGCCCCAGCATTTT

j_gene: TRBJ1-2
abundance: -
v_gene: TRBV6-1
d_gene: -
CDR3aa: CASSEAAGGSGYTF
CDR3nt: TGTGCCAGCAGTGAAGCCGCGGGGGGCAGTGGCTACACCTTC

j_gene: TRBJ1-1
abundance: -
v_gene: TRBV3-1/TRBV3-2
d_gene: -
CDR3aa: CASSHGREDTEAFF
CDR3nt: TGTGCCAGCAGCCATGGTAGAGAGGATACTGAAGCTTTCTTT

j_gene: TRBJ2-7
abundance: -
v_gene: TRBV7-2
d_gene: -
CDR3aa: CASSFVGASYEQYF
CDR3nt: TGTGCCAGCAGCTTCGTAGGGGCCTCCTACGAGCAGTACTTC

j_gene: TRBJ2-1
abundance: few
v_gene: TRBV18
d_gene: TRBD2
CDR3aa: CATTPLAGGNEQFF
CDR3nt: TGTGCCACCACACCCTTAGCGGGAGGCAATGAGCAGTTCTTC

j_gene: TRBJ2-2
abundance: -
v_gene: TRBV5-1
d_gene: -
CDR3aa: CASSYQGGLTGELFF
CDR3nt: TGCGCCAGCAGCTACCAGGGAGGTCTTACCGGGGAGCTGTTTTTT

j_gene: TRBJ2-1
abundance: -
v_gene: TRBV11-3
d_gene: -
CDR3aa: CASSSTRQGGWNEQFF
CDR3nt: TGTGCCAGCAGCTCCACGCGACAGGGAGGATGGAATGAGCAGTTCTTC

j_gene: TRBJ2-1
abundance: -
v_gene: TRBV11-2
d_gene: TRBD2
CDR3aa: CASSYGGKYNEQFF
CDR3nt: TGTGCCAGCAGCTACGGGGGGAAATACAATGAGCAGTTCTTC